This record covers a single T cell receptor beta chain. The target of this receptor is not known. Sequence at one end of the junction differs from germline and may be a read error. The record originates from a study of somatic mutations in cytotoxic T cells in rheumatoid arthritis (dated by TCRdb to about 2017). Study-level background: Right after diagnosis and prior to the start of any treatment, roughly 33 ml EDTA of peripheral blood was drawn from patients. A FACSAria II or Sony SH800 was used to flow-sort some V beta antibody-stained T-cell populations at nearly 100% purity, and TCRB sequencing was also done on sorted V beta1+ cells. To characterize clonality, the study used TCRB deep sequencing while asking whether somatic mutations are carried by expanded CD8+ T-cell clones in newly diagnosed, untreated rheumatoid arthritis. A total of around 62 rheumatoid arthritis patients and 20 healthy controls underwent TCRB deep sequencing. The median ages of the patient and control groups were essentially identical. What the authors observed across the whole study: The antigen targets of the expanded CD8+ clones were unknown, and absence from virus-specific databases did not rule out viral specificity. An increase of CD8+ clonality with age was seen in patients (Spearman r ~ 0.49) but not in healthy controls. Several identical CD8+ TCRB sequences were found in both blood and synovial fluid, and in about an eighth of the roughly 65 patients the largest CD8+ clone exceeded 20% of CD8+ cells. No adjustment for multiple comparisons was made for the slight TRBV07 underrepresentation in patients. CD8+ T-cell clonality did not differ significantly between rheumatoid arthritis patients and age-matched healthy controls.

On an AutoMACS, CD4+ and CD8+ cells were isolated via positive magnetic bead selection, and their purity was verified by flow cytometry. After a first flow cytometry screen using a TCR V beta antibody panel, clonal expansions were characterized through TCRB deep sequencing of sorted CD8+ fractions. Ficoll-Paque PLUS density gradient separation was used to isolate peripheral blood mononuclear cells. DNA from CD4-enriched, CD8-enriched or PBMC samples was extracted using Nucleospin Tissue or Tissue XS kits and then quantified on a Qubit 2.0 fluorometer. Sequencing of TCRB CDR3 was done on genomic DNA with the immunoSEQ assay. The paper's processing steps were these. Patient CD8+ clones larger than 1% were compared against published virus-specific TCRB sequences, and only a few matched. Nothing other than productive TCRB rearrangements was included in the analyses. A clone was defined by a unique TCRB CDR3 sequence, and clonality was computed as a productive clonality index based on Shannon entropy. The template counts of each clone relative to the total templates per sample were used to calculate repertoire overlap between two samples. V-gene usage from TCRB sequencing and V-gene usage measured by flow cytometry were correlated (Spearman r of around 0.6). Here the immuneACCESS table is served through TCRdb, limited to in-frame sequences with V and J called. Missing clones are a known gap in these copies; in checked studies unresolved V genes cover under half, and the rest lacks a known reason. For V, J and clone size, that table is used; D and trimming come from the DNA. Recorded for this sample are 15,000 to 20,000 clones; roughly 78% of them occurred a single time. The ten largest make up 15% to 20% of the sample.

From the cysteine through the phenylalanine, the CDR3 covers 14 amino acids. Only the CDR3 DNA is retained, 42 bases long and in frame from the first base. CDR1 and CDR2 are read off the germline V gene (reference sequence) as GTSNPN and SVGIG. The V and J genes are TRBV30 and TRBJ1-2, with the D gene uncertain. The receptor was isolated from a woman in her fifties or sixties with rheumatoid arthritis. Sequences were obtained from CD8+ T cells sorted from blood. The DNA sequence is TGTGCCTGGACTCTAGGACCGCCAGCGGGTGGCCACACCTTC. Its product reads: CAWTLGPPAGGHTF.